This T cell receptor (beta chain) was found in a study of early T cells in non-severe SARS-CoV-2 infection. Germline loops: CDR1 MNHEY, CDR2 SMNVEV (reference sequence). The CDR3 contains 16 residues. Trimming pared 5 bases from V and 5 bases from J, leaving 19 bases between. Researchers tagged individual cDNA molecules with unique molecular identifiers. TCRdb processed the 5' RACE reads anew with MiXCR; each CDR3 protein has one entry. In the table there are 80,000 or so distinct CDR3 sequences, around 15% of which are singletons. The chain employs TRBV27 and TRBJ2-1; D call uncertain. The origin of this receptor is an adult who was a healthcare worker with PCR-confirmed SARS-CoV-2 infection or an uninfected control (not recorded which). The sequencing sample was made of whole blood. The chain's CDR3 is CASSRFERTADNEQFF. In nucleotides, the CDR3 is TGTGCCAGCAGTCGCTTTGAAAGGACCGCCGACAATGAGCAGTTCTTC.